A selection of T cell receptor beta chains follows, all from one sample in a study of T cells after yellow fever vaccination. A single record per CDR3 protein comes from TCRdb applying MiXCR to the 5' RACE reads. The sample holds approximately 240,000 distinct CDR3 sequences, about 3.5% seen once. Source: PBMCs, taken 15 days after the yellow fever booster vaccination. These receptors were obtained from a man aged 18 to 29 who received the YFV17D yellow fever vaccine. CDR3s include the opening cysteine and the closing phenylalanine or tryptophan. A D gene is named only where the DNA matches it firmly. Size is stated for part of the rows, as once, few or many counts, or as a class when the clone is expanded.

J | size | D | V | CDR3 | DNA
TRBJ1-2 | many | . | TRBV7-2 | CASSFRQNYGYTF | TGTGCCAGCAGCTTTCGGCAGAACTATGGCTACACCTTC
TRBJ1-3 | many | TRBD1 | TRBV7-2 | CASTPTGTESGNTIYF | TGTGCCAGCACCCCGACAGGGACTGAATCTGGAAACACCATATATTTT
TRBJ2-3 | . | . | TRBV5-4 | CASSLIGGAGPHTQYF | TGTGCCAGCAGCTTGATTGGGGGAGCGGGCCCCCATACGCAGTATTTT
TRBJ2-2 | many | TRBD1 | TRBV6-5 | CASSSIGTETGELFF | TGTGCCAGCAGTTCTATCGGGACAGAAACCGGGGAGCTGTTTTTT
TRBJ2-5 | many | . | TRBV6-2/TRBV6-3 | CASTTPREFGETQYF | TGTGCCAGCACCACACCCCGGGAGTTCGGAGAGACCCAGTACTTC
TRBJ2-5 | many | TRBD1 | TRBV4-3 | CASSNRGKTQYF | TGCGCCAGCAGCAACAGGGGGAAGACCCAGTACTTC
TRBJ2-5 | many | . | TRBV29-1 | CSVVASQETQYF | TGCAGCGTTGTTGCCAGTCAAGAGACCCAGTACTTC
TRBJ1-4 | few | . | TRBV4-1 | CASSQVSGGYEKLFF | TGCGCCAGCAGCCAAGTGAGTGGGGGCTATGAAAAACTGTTTTTT
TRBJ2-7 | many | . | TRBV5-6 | CASALRDGYYEQYF | TGTGCCAGCGCCTTAAGGGACGGCTACTACGAGCAGTACTTC
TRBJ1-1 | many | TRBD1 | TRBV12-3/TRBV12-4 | CASSTLPGTGDLFAFF | TGTGCCAGCAGTACCCTTCCCGGGACAGGGGATTTATTTGCTTTCTTT
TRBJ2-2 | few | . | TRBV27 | CASSLYQGRTGELFF | TGTGCCAGCAGTTTATACCAGGGGCGCACCGGGGAGCTGTTTTTT
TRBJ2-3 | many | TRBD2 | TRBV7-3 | CASRLTSGGTDTQYF | TGTGCCAGCAGGTTGACTAGCGGGGGGACAGATACGCAGTATTTT
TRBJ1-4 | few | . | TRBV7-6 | CASSLGRWEKLFF | TGTGCCAGCAGCTTGGGAAGGTGGGAAAAACTGTTTTTT
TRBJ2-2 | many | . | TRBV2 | CASRTLSGANTGELFF | TGTGCCAGCAGGACCCTGTCGGGGGCGAACACCGGGGAGCTGTTTTTT
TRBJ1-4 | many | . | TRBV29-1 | CSVAKGFEKLFF | TGCAGCGTTGCGAAGGGTTTTGAAAAACTGTTTTTT
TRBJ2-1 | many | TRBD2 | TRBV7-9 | CASSLVGITGTSVFTEQFF | TGTGCCAGCAGCTTAGTTGGAATTACCGGGACTAGCGTATTCACTGAGCAGTTCTTC
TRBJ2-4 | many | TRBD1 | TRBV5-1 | CASSATGGVAKNIQYF | TGCGCCAGCAGCGCGACAGGGGGCGTCGCCAAAAACATTCAGTACTTC
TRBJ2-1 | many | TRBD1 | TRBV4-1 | CASSTTGAAEQFF | TGCGCCAGCAGCACGACAGGGGCAGCTGAGCAGTTCTTC
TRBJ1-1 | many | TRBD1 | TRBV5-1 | CASSTGERTEAFF | TGCGCCAGCAGCACAGGGGAAAGAACTGAAGCTTTCTTT
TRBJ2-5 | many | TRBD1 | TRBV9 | CASSPRQGTETQYF | TGTGCCAGCAGCCCGAGACAGGGTACAGAGACCCAGTACTTC
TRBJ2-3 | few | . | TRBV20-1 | CSAPMRADTQYF | TGCAGTGCTCCAATGAGGGCAGATACGCAGTATTTT